A selection of T cell receptor beta chains follows, all from one sample in a study of human T cells and chemical hapten exposure. In TCRdb, the RACE reads were re-called with MiXCR into one record per CDR3 protein. The sample yields 65,000 to 80,000 distinct CDR3 sequences, under 13% seen once. The sample was whole blood, taken in connection with sensitization to the hapten diphenylcyclopropenone (DPC). These receptors were taken from a woman between 50 and 59 years old with alopecia areata. Some clones in this sample may be carry-over from other donors' samples. Both conserved end residues are part of each CDR3. D genes are given only for firm matches. Only part of the rows carry a size: once, few, many, or a class if the clone is expanded.

>TRBJ2-5|TRBV20-1|NA|many
CSARDQTGALETQYF
TGCAGTGCTAGAGATCAAACGGGAGCTTTAGAGACCCAGTACTTC
>TRBJ2-7|TRBV20-1|TRBD2|NA
CSARVTSGRADEQYF
TGCAGTGCTAGAGTGACTAGCGGGAGGGCGGACGAGCAGTACTTC
>TRBJ1-1|TRBV29-1|TRBD1|NA
CSGELGQGTEAFF
TGCAGCGGGGAGTTAGGACAGGGTACTGAAGCTTTCTTT
>TRBJ2-7|TRBV20-1|NA|NA
CSARDTDSPNYEQYF
TGCAGTGCTAGAGATACAGATTCCCCAAACTACGAGCAGTACTTC
>TRBJ2-7|TRBV19|TRBD1|few
CASSDLRDRGSYEQYF
TGTGCCAGTAGCGACCTCCGGGACAGGGGTTCCTACGAGCAGTACTTC
>TRBJ2-1|TRBV11-2|TRBD2|NA
CASSRLAASNEQFF
TGTGCCAGCAGCCGACTAGCTGCTTCCAATGAGCAGTTCTTC
>TRBJ2-7|TRBV11-2|NA|many
CASSLLSDSSYEQYF
TGTGCCAGCAGCTTGCTCAGCGACAGTTCCTACGAGCAGTACTTC
>TRBJ2-5|TRBV9|NA|few
CASSVGAPQETQYF
TGTGCCAGCAGCGTAGGGGCCCCTCAAGAGACCCAGTACTTC
>TRBJ2-3|TRBV2|TRBD2|few
CASSPLSGSADTQYF
TGTGCCAGCAGCCCTCTTAGCGGGAGTGCAGATACGCAGTATTTT
>TRBJ2-3|TRBV30|TRBD2|few
CAWSVRAGGPAGTQYF
TGTGCCTGGAGTGTACGCGCGGGAGGGCCGGCGGGTACGCAGTATTTT
>TRBJ2-1|TRBV9|TRBD2|few
CASSVRSGRGSYNEQFF
TGTGCCAGCAGCGTCCGAAGCGGGAGGGGCTCCTACAATGAGCAGTTCTTC
>TRBJ2-2|TRBV7-9|TRBD2|few
CASSWIAGGPDTGELFF
TGTGCCAGCAGCTGGATAGCGGGAGGGCCGGACACCGGGGAGCTGTTTTTT
>TRBJ1-4|TRBV29-1|NA|few
CSVDGPARGEKLFF
TGCAGCGTCGATGGACCAGCGCGAGGGGAAAAACTGTTTTTT
>TRBJ2-2|TRBV27|NA|few
CASKAQQGNTGELFF
TGTGCCAGTAAAGCCCAACAGGGGAACACCGGGGAGCTGTTTTTT
>TRBJ2-2|TRBV20-1|NA|many
CSARSAREAGELFF
TGCAGTGCTAGATCCGCGAGGGAGGCCGGGGAGCTGTTTTTT
>TRBJ1-2|TRBV28|NA|few
CASTVRGAGYGYTF
TGTGCCAGCACAGTCCGGGGGGCGGGCTATGGCTACACCTTC
>TRBJ2-7|TRBV7-2|TRBD1|many
CASSLGQVSYEQYF
TGTGCCAGCAGCTTGGGACAGGTCTCCTACGAGCAGTACTTC
>TRBJ1-1|TRBV7-2|NA|NA
CASSSQWSGTEAFF
TGTGCCAGCAGCTCTCAGTGGTCGGGGACTGAAGCTTTCTTT
>TRBJ2-1|TRBV9|TRBD2|NA
CASSVGAGGYNEQFF
TGTGCCAGCAGCGTAGGTGCGGGAGGGTACAATGAGCAGTTCTTC
>TRBJ2-5|TRBV18|NA|few
CASSTEETQYF
TGTGCCAGCTCAACAGAAGAGACCCAGTACTTC
>TRBJ2-3|TRBV6-2/TRBV6-3|NA|many
CASSPENTQYF
TGTGCCAGCAGTCCGGAGAATACGCAGTATTTT
>TRBJ2-3|TRBV10-3|TRBD2|few
CAISSLAGGTDTQYF
TGTGCCATCAGTTCACTAGCGGGAGGCACAGATACGCAGTATTTT
>TRBJ2-4|TRBV4-2|NA|NA
CASSSQRIQYF
TGTGCCAGCAGCTCCCAACGAATTCAGTACTTC
>TRBJ2-1|TRBV25-1|NA|many
CASTQDSSREQFF
TGTGCCAGCACCCAGGACTCGAGTAGGGAGCAGTTCTTC
>TRBJ2-3|TRBV30|TRBD1|NA
CAWSSARGIGTDTQYF
TGTGCCTGGAGTAGCGCCAGGGGGATAGGCACAGATACGCAGTATTTT
>TRBJ1-1|TRBV5-4|NA|once
CVSSLEAGRTEAFF
TGTGTCAGCAGCTTGGAGGCAGGGAGAACTGAAGCTTTCTTT
>TRBJ2-7|TRBV7-8|NA|NA
CASSSSDVHYEQYF
TGTGCCAGCAGCTCCTCGGACGTACACTACGAGCAGTACTTC
>TRBJ1-1|TRBV20-1|NA|few
CSARGRPEAFF
TGCAGTGCTAGAGGGAGGCCTGAAGCTTTCTTT
>TRBJ1-2|TRBV29-1|NA|NA
CSVDRTSNYGYTF
TGCAGCGTTGACAGGACCTCTAACTATGGCTACACCTTC
>TRBJ2-4|TRBV5-3|TRBD1|NA
CARSFPGTAQNIQYF
TGTGCCAGAAGCTTTCCCGGGACAGCCCAAAACATTCAGTACTTC
>TRBJ1-1|TRBV7-2|NA|few
CASSLMAGEGAFF
TGTGCCAGCAGCTTAATGGCAGGGGAAGGGGCTTTCTTT
>TRBJ1-2|TRBV4-2|NA|NA
CASSQDGIYGYTF
TGTGCCAGCAGCCAAGATGGGATCTATGGCTACACCTTC
>TRBJ1-5|TRBV12-3/TRBV12-4|NA|few
CASSHSNQPQHF
TGTGCCAGCAGTCATAGCAATCAGCCCCAGCATTTT
>TRBJ2-7|TRBV7-9|NA|few
CASSGSTVSYEQYF
TGTGCCAGCAGCGGATCGACTGTTTCCTACGAGCAGTACTTC
>TRBJ2-3|TRBV4-2|NA|few
CASSQAPFSTDTQYF
TGTGCCAGCAGCCAAGCCCCCTTCTCCACAGATACGCAGTATTTT
>TRBJ1-5|TRBV5-6|NA|many
CASSLVGGGPQHF
TGTGCCAGCAGCTTGGTCGGCGGTGGGCCCCAGCATTTT
>TRBJ2-3|TRBV20-1|NA|few
CSARESAGGTDTQYF
TGCAGTGCTAGAGAATCAGCGGGTGGCACAGATACGCAGTATTTT
>TRBJ1-4|TRBV18|NA|few
CASSPQRGGATNEKLFF
TGTGCCAGCTCACCACAAAGGGGCGGGGCAACTAATGAAAAACTGTTTTTT
>TRBJ2-2|TRBV5-6|TRBD2|NA
CASSLGLAVTGELFF
TGTGCCAGCAGCCTGGGACTAGCGGTCACCGGGGAGCTGTTTTTT
>TRBJ2-7|TRBV20-1|NA|NA
CSAFPMTGSSYEQYF
TGCAGTGCTTTCCCGATGACAGGTAGCTCCTACGAGCAGTACTTC